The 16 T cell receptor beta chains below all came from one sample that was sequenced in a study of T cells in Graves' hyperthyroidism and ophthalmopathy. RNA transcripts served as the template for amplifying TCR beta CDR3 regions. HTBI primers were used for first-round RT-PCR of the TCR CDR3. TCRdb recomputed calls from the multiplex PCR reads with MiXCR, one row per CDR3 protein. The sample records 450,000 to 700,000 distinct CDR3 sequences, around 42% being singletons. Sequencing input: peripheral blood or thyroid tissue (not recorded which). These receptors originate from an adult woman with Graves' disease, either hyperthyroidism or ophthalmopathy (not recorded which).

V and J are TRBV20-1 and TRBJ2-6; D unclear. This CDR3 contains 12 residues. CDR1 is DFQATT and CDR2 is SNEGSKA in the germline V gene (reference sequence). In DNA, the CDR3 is TGCAGCGGTAGCTCTGGGGCCAACGTCCTGACTTTC. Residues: CSGSSGANVLTF.

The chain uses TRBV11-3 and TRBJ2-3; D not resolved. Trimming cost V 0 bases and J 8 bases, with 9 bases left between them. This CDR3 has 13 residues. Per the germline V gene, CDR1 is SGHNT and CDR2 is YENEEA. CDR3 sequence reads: CASSLDGVGTQYF. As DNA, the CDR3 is TGTGCCAGCAGCTTAGATGGCGTAGGTACGCAGTATTTT.

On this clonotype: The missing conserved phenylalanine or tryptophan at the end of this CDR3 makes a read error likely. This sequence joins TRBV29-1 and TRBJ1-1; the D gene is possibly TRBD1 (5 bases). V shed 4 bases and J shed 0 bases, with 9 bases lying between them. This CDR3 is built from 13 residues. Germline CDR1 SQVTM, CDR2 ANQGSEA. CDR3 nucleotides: TGCAGCGTTGGTACGGGGGTGAACACTGAAGCTTTCCTT. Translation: CSVGTGVNTEAFL.

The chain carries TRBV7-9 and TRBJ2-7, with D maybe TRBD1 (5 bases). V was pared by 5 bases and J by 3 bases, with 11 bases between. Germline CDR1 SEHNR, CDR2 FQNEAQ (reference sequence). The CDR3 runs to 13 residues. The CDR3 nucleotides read TGTGCCAGCAGCCCCGACAGATTCTACGAGCAGTACTTC. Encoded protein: CASSPDRFYEQYF.

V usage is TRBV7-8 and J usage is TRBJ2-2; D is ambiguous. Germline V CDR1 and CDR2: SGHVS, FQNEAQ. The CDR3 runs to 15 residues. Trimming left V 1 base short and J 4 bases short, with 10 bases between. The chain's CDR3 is CASSLEAVGTGELFF. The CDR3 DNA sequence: TGTGCCAGCAGCTTAGAAGCCGTGGGCACCGGGGAGCTGTTTTTT. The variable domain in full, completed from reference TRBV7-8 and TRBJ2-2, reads GAGVSQSPRYKVAKRGQDVALRCDPISGHVSLFWYQQALGQGPEFLTYFQNEAQLDKSGLPSDRFFAERPEGSVSTLKIQRTQQEDSAVYLCASSLEAVGTGELFFGEGSRLTVL.

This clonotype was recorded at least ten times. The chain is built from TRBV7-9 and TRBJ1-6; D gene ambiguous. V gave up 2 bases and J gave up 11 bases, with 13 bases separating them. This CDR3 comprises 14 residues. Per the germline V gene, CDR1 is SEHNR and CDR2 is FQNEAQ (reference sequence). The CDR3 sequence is CASSLSTERAPLHF. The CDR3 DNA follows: TGTGCCAGCAGCTTAAGCACAGAAAGGGCACCCCTCCACTTT.

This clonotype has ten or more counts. The CDR3 nucleotides read TGCAGTGCTTTCGACTATAAGAACACCGGGGAGCTGTTTTTT. Its protein product is CSAFDYKNTGELFF. The chain couples TRBV20-1 to TRBJ2-2; maybe TRBD2 (5 bases). V was pared by 5 bases and J by 1 base, with 11 bases between. CDR3 size: 14 residues. The germline gives CDR1 DFQATT, CDR2 SNEGSKA (reference sequence).

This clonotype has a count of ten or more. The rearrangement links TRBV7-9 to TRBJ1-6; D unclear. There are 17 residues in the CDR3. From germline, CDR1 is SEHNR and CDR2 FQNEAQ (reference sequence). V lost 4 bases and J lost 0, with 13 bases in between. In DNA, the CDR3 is TGTGCCAGCAGCTCCCCGGCGGGCAGCTCCTATAATTCACCCCTCCACTTT. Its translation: CASSSPAGSSYNSPLHF.

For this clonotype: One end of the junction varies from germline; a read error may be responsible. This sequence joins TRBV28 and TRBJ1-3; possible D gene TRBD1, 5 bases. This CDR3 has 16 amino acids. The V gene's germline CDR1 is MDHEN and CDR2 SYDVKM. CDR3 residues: CASSLAGSGAGNTLYF. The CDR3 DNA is TGTGCCAGCAGTTTGGCAGGGTCTGGGGCGGGAAACACCTTATATTTT.

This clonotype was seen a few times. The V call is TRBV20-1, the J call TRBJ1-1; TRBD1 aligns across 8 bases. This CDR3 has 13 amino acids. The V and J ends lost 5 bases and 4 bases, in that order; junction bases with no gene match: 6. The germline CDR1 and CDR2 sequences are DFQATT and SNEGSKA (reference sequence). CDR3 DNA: TGCAGTGCTTGGGACGGACAGGGCACTGAAGCTTTCTTT. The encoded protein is CSAWDGQGTEAFF.

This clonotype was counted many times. CDR3 DNA sequence: TGTGCCAGCAGCCAGACAGCTACGAATTCACCCCTCCACTTT. Translating gives CASSQTATNSPLHF. The V call is TRBV7-3, the J call TRBJ1-6; maybe TRBD1 (5 bases). CDR1 is SGHTA, CDR2 FQGTGA, per germline. The CDR3 extends over 14 amino acids. V was clipped by 5 bases and J by 7 bases, with 12 bases between them.

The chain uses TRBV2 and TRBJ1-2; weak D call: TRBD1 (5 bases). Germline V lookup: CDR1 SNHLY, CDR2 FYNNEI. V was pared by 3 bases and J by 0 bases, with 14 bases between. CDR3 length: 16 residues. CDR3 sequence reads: CASSESGSIANYGYTF. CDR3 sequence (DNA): TGTGCCAGCAGTGAGTCAGGGTCGATAGCTAACTATGGCTACACCTTC.

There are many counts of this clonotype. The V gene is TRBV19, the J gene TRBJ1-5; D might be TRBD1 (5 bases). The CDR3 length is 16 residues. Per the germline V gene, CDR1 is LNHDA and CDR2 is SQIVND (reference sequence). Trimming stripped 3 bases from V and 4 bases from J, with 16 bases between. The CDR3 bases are TGTGCCAGTAGTATCGGGGGGGAGGTCGGGAATCAGCCCCAGCATTTT. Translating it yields CASSIGGEVGNQPQHF.

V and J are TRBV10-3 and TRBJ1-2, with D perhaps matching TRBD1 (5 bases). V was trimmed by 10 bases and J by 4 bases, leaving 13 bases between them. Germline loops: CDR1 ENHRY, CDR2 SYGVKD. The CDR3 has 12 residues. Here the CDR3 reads CATSLDSYGYTF. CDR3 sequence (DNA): TGTGCCACTAGTCTCGACAGCTATGGCTACACCTTC.

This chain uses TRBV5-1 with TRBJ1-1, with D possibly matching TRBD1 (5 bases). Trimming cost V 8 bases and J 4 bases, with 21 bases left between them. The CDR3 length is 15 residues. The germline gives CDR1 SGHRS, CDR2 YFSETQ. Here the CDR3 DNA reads TGCGCCAGAGAGGGGAGGGACGCCCGTGGCACTGAAGCTTTCTTT. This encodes CAREGRDARGTEAFF.

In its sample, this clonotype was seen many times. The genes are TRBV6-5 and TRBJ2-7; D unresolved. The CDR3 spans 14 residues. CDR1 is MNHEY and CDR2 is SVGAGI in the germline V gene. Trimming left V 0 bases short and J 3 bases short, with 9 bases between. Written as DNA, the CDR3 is TGTGCCAGCAGTTACTCGTTTGGTGACTACGAGCAGTACTTC. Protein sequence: CASSYSFGDYEQYF.